By sample fraction, the clone carrying this T cell receptor (beta chain) is medium-sized. As yet, its antigen is unknown. A read error may account for a junction end that differs from germline. The data were taken from a study of radiation and T cells in renal cell carcinoma. Study-wide results and limits: Pretreatment tumor biopsies were lacking, so baseline clonotypes are unknown.

The protocol was immunoSEQ multiplex PCR, while the TCRdb copy is restricted to in-frame clones and leaves out a portion. The sample contains about 18,000 clones, less than 65% of which appear only once. CDR1 is MNHEY and CDR2 is SVGAGI in the germline V gene. The CDR3 length is 13 residues. The treatment here: 15 Gy SBRT to primary tumor, nephrectomy 4 weeks later. This renal cell carcinoma was of the clear cell type. The input for sequencing was tumor tissue, taken from a patient whose treatment included radiotherapy and nephrectomy. The chain is built from TRBV6-5 and TRBJ1-2; D possibly corresponds to TRBD1 (5 bases). This sequence originates from a man over 45 with renal cell carcinoma. The CDR3 protein is CASSYLSGGALVF. The CDR3 DNA follows: TGTGCCAGCAGTTACCTTTCAGGCGGGGCATTGGTCTTC.